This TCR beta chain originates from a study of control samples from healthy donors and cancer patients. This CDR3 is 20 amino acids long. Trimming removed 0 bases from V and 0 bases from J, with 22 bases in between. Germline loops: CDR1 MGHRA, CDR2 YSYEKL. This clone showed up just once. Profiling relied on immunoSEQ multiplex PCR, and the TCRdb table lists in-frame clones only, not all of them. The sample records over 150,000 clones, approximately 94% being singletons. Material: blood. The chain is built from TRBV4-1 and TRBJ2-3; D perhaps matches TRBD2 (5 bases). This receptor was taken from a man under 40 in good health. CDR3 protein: CASSQETGPGNLTSTDTQYF. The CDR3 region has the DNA TGCGCCAGCAGCCAAGAAACCGGCCCCGGGAACCTGACTAGCACAGATACGCAGTATTTT.